A selection of T cell receptor beta chains follows, all from one sample in a study of T cell changes during pregnancy in multiple sclerosis. Method: immunoSEQ multiplex PCR; TCRdb's copy keeps in-frame clones and lacks some. The table lists around 100,000 clones, more than 85% of them singletons. Specimen: peripheral blood, collected after pregnancy. The receptors shown here come from a female donor with multiple sclerosis, enrolled in a pregnancy study. The CDR3 runs from the conserved cysteine through the conserved F or W. Fields, in order: CDR3 DNA, CDR3 protein, D gene, V gene, J gene, clone size. D genes are given only for firm matches. Expanded clones are given a class, and other clones once, few, many or no size at all.

DNA: TGTGCCATCATCCGTTTCTCCTACGAGCAGTACTTC
CDR3: CAIIRFSYEQYF
D: NA
V: TRBV10-3
J: TRBJ2-7
size: medium-sized

DNA: TGTGCCAGCTCAGGACAGGGGGCTAATGAAAAACTGTTTTTT
CDR3: CASSGQGANEKLFF
D: TRBD1
V: TRBV2
J: TRBJ1-4
size: NA

DNA: TGTGCCAGCAGCTCTACTAGCCCGGAGGGCTTTGGTTACGAGCAGTACTTC
CDR3: CASSSTSPEGFGYEQYF
D: NA
V: TRBV11-2
J: TRBJ2-7
size: NA

DNA: TGTGCCACCAGCTGGCGACAGGGGCGATCTAATGAAAAACTGTTTTTT
CDR3: CATSWRQGRSNEKLFF
D: TRBD1
V: TRBV15
J: TRBJ1-4
size: few

DNA: TGTGCCAGCAGCTTTGGGACAGGCAACTATGGCTACACCTTC
CDR3: CASSFGTGNYGYTF
D: TRBD1
V: TRBV5-6
J: TRBJ1-2
size: NA

DNA: TGTGCCAGCAGCCCCCTGGTCAGCGGGGGAGATTACGAGCAGTACTTC
CDR3: CASSPLVSGGDYEQYF
D: TRBD2
V: TRBV4-2
J: TRBJ2-7
size: NA

DNA: TGTGCCAGCAGCGTAGGTGGTTCTGGGCTCGACAATGAGCAGTTCTTC
CDR3: CASSVGGSGLDNEQFF
D: NA
V: TRBV9
J: TRBJ2-1
size: NA

DNA: TGTGCCAGCAGCGAGGGGGAAATGAACACTGAAGCTTTCTTT
CDR3: CASSEGEMNTEAFF
D: NA
V: TRBV5-6
J: TRBJ1-1
size: NA

DNA: TGTGCCACCAGCGAGGGTCGGGGGGGGAGCAATCAGCCCCAGCATTTT
CDR3: CATSEGRGGSNQPQHF
D: NA
V: TRBV15
J: TRBJ1-5
size: NA

DNA: TGTGCCAGCACCCCGGGACAGGGGCGCTACGAGCAGTACTTC
CDR3: CASTPGQGRYEQYF
D: TRBD1
V: TRBV6-6
J: TRBJ2-7
size: NA

DNA: TGTGCCAGCAGCGGAGGGTTGGATCTGGTCAGCGAGGACGGCCACTATGGCTACACCTTC
CDR3: CASSGGLDLVSEDGHYGYTF
D: NA
V: TRBV9
J: TRBJ1-2
size: NA

DNA: TGTGCCAGCAGTAATGCAGGGTCCTACGAGCAGTACTTC
CDR3: CASSNAGSYEQYF
D: NA
V: TRBV2
J: TRBJ2-7
size: few

DNA: TGCGCCAGCGCAGGGGACCGAACTATCTACGAGCAGTACTTC
CDR3: CASAGDRTIYEQYF
D: NA
V: TRBV10-1
J: TRBJ2-7
size: NA

DNA: TGTGCCAGCAGCTTACAAGCGGGGGGGATCTACGAGCAGTACTTC
CDR3: CASSLQAGGIYEQYF
D: TRBD2
V: TRBV5-4
J: TRBJ2-7
size: once

DNA: TGTGCCAGCAGTCTCCAGACAGGGGGCTTGGGAAACACCATATATTTT
CDR3: CASSLQTGGLGNTIYF
D: TRBD1
V: TRBV28
J: TRBJ1-3
size: NA

DNA: TGTGCCAGCAGTCCAGTAATAGGACAGGCGAAAGGGAATTCACCCCTCCACTTT
CDR3: CASSPVIGQAKGNSPLHF
D: TRBD1
V: TRBV28
J: TRBJ1-6
size: few

DNA: TGTGCCAGCACCGGTAGTCTGGCCAAAAACATTCAGTACTTC
CDR3: CASTGSLAKNIQYF
D: NA
V: TRBV2
J: TRBJ2-4
size: NA